Below are 26 T cell receptor beta chains sequenced from a single sample in a study of identical twins. In TCRdb, the 5' RACE reads were re-called with MiXCR into one record per CDR3 protein. The repertoire holds a few hundred thousand distinct CDR3 sequences, with 9.5% to 10% as singletons. The same specimen was also included in a second study, on yellow fever vaccine responses in identical twins.

Input material: PBMCs. These receptors were collected from a young woman in good health.

This clonotype was detected many times. The rearrangement joins TRBV29-1 to TRBJ1-1; the match to TRBD1 covers 7 bases. The CDR3 has 15 residues. CDR1 and CDR2 from the germline V gene are SQVTM and ANQGSEA. V shed 5 bases, J shed 0 bases, and the junction held 9 bases outside the gene matches. CDR3 residues: CSVLKGAVMNTEAFF. In DNA form, the CDR3 reads TGCAGCGTTCTTAAGGGGGCGGTGATGAACACTGAAGCTTTCTTT.

The chain has TRBV2 and TRBJ2-7, with D tentatively TRBD2 (6 bases). The CDR3 has 14 residues. V was trimmed by 5 bases and J by 1 base, leaving 12 bases between them. The germline gives CDR1 SNHLY, CDR2 FYNNEI. CDR3 in amino acids: CASSLISGSYEQYF. As DNA, the CDR3 is TGTGCCAGCAGTTTGATTAGCGGATCCTACGAGCAGTACTTC. Looking up the rest from reference TRBV2 and TRBJ2-7 gives the full variable domain: EPEVTQTPSHQVTQMGQEVILRCVPISNHLYFYWYRQILGQKVEFLVSFYNNEISEKSEIFDDQFSVERPDGSNFTLKIRSTKLEDSAMYFCASSLISGSYEQYFGPGTRLTVT.

Written as DNA, the CDR3 is TGCGCCAGCAGCCATGGGACAGGGGCGGGCTCCTACAATGAGCAGTTCTTC. Protein sequence: CASSHGTGAGSYNEQFF. The V gene is TRBV4-3, the J gene TRBJ2-1, with 10 bases matching TRBD1. V lost 3 bases and J lost 0; bases outside the gene matches: 5. Germline CDR1 and CDR2: LGHNA and YSLEER. This CDR3 has 17 amino acids.

V gene TRBV5-1 combines with J gene TRBJ2-7, with D tentatively TRBD2 (6 bases). The CDR3 spans 15 residues. The V gene's germline CDR1 is SGHRS and CDR2 YFSETQ. V lost 4 bases and J lost 2, with 16 bases in between. CDR3 in DNA: TGCGCCAGCAGCGCCACGGGGGTAAAAGCCTACGAGCAGTACTTC. Amino acids: CASSATGVKAYEQYF.

This clonotype came up a few times. The CDR3: CASSLLSGKYQETQYF. CDR3 nucleotides: TGTGCCAGCAGCTTACTGAGCGGGAAGTACCAAGAGACCCAGTACTTC. The chain recombines TRBV7-2 with TRBJ2-5, with 7 bases fitting TRBD2. The CDR3 is 16 amino acids. V lost 2 bases, J lost 0 bases, and 6 bases stayed unmatched. Germline V gene data show CDR1 as SGHTA and CDR2 as FQGNSA.

This clonotype occurred many times. V and J are TRBV10-1 and TRBJ1-6; D ambiguous. Germline V gene data show CDR1 as WNHNN and CDR2 as SYGVQD (reference sequence). Deletions cut 6 bases from V and 3 bases from J, with 6 bases between. The CDR3 extends over 13 amino acids. The CDR3 nucleotides read TGCGCCAGCAGCCAGCTCTATAATTCACCCCTCCACTTT. Its translation is CASSQLYNSPLHF.

This clonotype was counted at least ten times. The chain recombines TRBV20-1 with TRBJ2-4, with 11 bases aligning to TRBD1. With 5 bases clipped from V and 8 bases from J, the junction kept 11 bases outside the gene matches. The germline CDR1 and CDR2 sequences are DFQATT and SNEGSKA (reference sequence). This CDR3 has 15 amino acids. CDR3 bases: TGCAGTGCTCCCCGGGACAGGGGGACCCCCCACATTCAGTACTTC. Its translation is CSAPRDRGTPHIQYF.

This clonotype appeared many times. This chain links TRBV20-1 with TRBJ2-1; the match to TRBD2 covers 9 bases. V lost 3 bases to trimming and J lost 2 bases; unmatched junction nucleotides: 5. The CDR3 has 15 amino acids. Germline V CDR1 and CDR2: DFQATT, SNEGSKA (reference sequence). This CDR3 is CSARSQREAYNEQFF. CDR3 DNA sequence: TGCAGTGCTAGGTCCCAGCGGGAGGCCTACAATGAGCAGTTCTTC.

This clonotype was seen more than once but under ten times. This chain joins TRBV2 and TRBJ2-1; D is perhaps TRBD2 (6 bases). This CDR3 has 14 residues. CDR1 and CDR2 from the germline V gene are SNHLY and FYNNEI. V was trimmed by 3 bases and J by 3 bases, leaving 9 bases between them. As DNA, the CDR3 is TGTGCCAGCAGTGAGGAGACTAGCTACAATGAGCAGTTCTTC. Translation gives CASSEETSYNEQFF. Looking up the rest from reference TRBV2 and TRBJ2-1 gives the full variable domain: EPEVTQTPSHQVTQMGQEVILRCVPISNHLYFYWYRQILGQKVEFLVSFYNNEISEKSEIFDDQFSVERPDGSNFTLKIRSTKLEDSAMYFCASSEETSYNEQFFGPGTRLTVL.

This clonotype occurred many times. The chain is built from TRBV12-3 or TRBV12-4 and TRBJ2-7; tentatively, D is TRBD2 (5 bases). The CDR3 loop spans 14 amino acids. V was shortened by 9 bases and J by 6 bases, with 21 bases between the two germline ends. CDR3 nucleotides: TGTGCCAGACCCCGAAACCCGAGGGCTGGCGAGCAGTACTTC. Amino acids: CARPRNPRAGEQYF.

CDR3 nucleotides: TGTGCCAGTAGTACCTGGACAGGGACTGGGTACGAGCAGTACTTC. It specifies CASSTWTGTGYEQYF. This chain connects TRBV19 to TRBJ2-7; 8 positions agree with TRBD1. Germline CDR1 is LNHDA and CDR2 is SQIVND (reference sequence). Trimming took 4 bases from V and 4 from J; bases not matched to a gene: 9. This CDR3 has 15 amino acids.

This clonotype appeared many times. The rearrangement joins TRBV20-1 to TRBJ2-1, with 11 bases aligning to TRBD2. Germline CDR1 and CDR2: DFQATT and SNEGSKA (reference sequence). This CDR3 region has 13 residues. The ends lost 7 bases at V and 4 bases at J; junction bases unmatched: 3. In DNA form, the CDR3 reads TGCAGTGGTAGGACTAGCGGGTACAATGAGCAGTTCTTC. Residues: CSGRTSGYNEQFF.

This clonotype was detected only a few times. The chain has TRBV11-2 and TRBJ2-5, with D unclear. Between the trimmed V and J ends, which lost 1 base and 0 bases, there was a span of 9 bases. Germline-derived CDR1 and CDR2 are SGHAT and FQNNGV. The CDR3 is 15 amino acids. CDR3 coding DNA: TGTGCCAGCAGCTTAGTCAGCGTATACCAAGAGACCCAGTACTTC. This codes for CASSLVSVYQETQYF. Combining the CDR3 with reference TRBV11-2 and TRBJ2-5 gives the whole variable domain EAGVAQSPRYKIIEKRQSVAFWCNPISGHATLYWYQQILGQGPKLLIQFQNNGVVDDSQLPKDRFSAERLKGVDSTLKIQPAKLEDSAVYLCASSLVSVYQETQYFGPGTRLLVL.

This chain joins TRBV30 and TRBJ2-2; D unclear. CDR3 length: 11 residues. Germline V gene lookup returns CDR1 GTSNPN and CDR2 SVGIG (reference sequence). V gave up 0 bases and J gave up 9 bases, with 5 bases separating them. CDR3 sequence reads: CAWSVSRELFF. As DNA, the CDR3 is TGTGCCTGGAGTGTCTCCCGGGAGCTGTTTTTT.

Many counts were recorded for this clonotype. The CDR3: CASALAGASNEQFF. For the CDR3, the DNA is TGTGCCAGCGCCCTAGCGGGGGCTTCCAATGAGCAGTTCTTC. This chain connects TRBV7-9 to TRBJ2-1; 10 bases line up with TRBD2. CDR3 length: 14 residues. The V gene's germline CDR1 is SEHNR and CDR2 FQNEAQ (reference sequence). The ends lost 8 bases at V and 6 bases at J; junction bases unmatched: 7.

This clonotype was seen ten or more times. The chain has TRBV5-5 and TRBJ2-7; possible D gene TRBD2, 6 bases. The CDR3 covers 16 residues. The V and J ends lost 2 bases and 1 base respectively, with 16 bases between them. Germline V gene lookup returns CDR1 SGHKS and CDR2 YYEKEE (reference sequence). Here the CDR3 reads CASSLHLEGPSYEQYF. In nucleotides, the CDR3 is TGTGCCAGCAGCTTACACCTGGAGGGGCCATCCTACGAGCAGTACTTC.

The chain recombines TRBV29-1 with TRBJ1-1, with no clear D. CDR1 and CDR2 from the germline V gene are SQVTM and ANQGSEA. This CDR3 comprises 11 residues. CDR3: CSGRRETEAFF. The CDR3 DNA reads as TGCAGTGGGAGGCGTGAGACTGAAGCTTTCTTT. Combining the CDR3 with reference TRBV29-1 and TRBJ1-1 gives the whole variable domain SAVISQKPSRDICQRGTSLTIQCQVDSQVTMMFWYRQQPGQSLTLIATANQGSEATYESGFVIDKFPISRPNLTFSTLTVSNMSPEDSSIYLCSGRRETEAFFGQGTRLTVV.

This clonotype was counted a few times. The CDR3 nucleotides read TGCGCCAGCAGTGACGGGACAGGGACCTACGAGCAGTACTTC. Protein product: CASSDGTGTYEQYF. This chain uses TRBV10-1 with TRBJ2-7, with 9 bases lining up with TRBD1. CDR3 size: 14 residues. The germline V gene encodes CDR1 WNHNN and CDR2 SYGVQD (reference sequence). V trimming: 3 bases; J trimming: 2 bases; junction bases outside the gene matches: 2.

The gene calls are TRBV10-3 and TRBJ2-5; 7 nucleotides match TRBD1. Trimming at V came to 3 bases and at J to 2 bases, leaving 0 bases not matched to a gene. The CDR3 is 13 amino acids. In germline, CDR1 is ENHRY, CDR2 SYGVKD. The CDR3 sequence is CAISDRGQETQYF. CDR3 sequence (DNA): TGTGCCATCAGTGACAGGGGGCAAGAGACCCAGTACTTC.

This clonotype has just a few counts. The chain employs TRBV12-3 or TRBV12-4 and TRBJ2-2; no firm D call. V lost 3 bases to trimming and J lost 0 bases, with 8 bases between them. The CDR3 loop spans 15 amino acids. CDR3 in amino acids: CASSFVPTNTGELFF. The DNA of the CDR3 is TGTGCCAGCAGTTTCGTCCCGACGAACACCGGGGAGCTGTTTTTT.

This clonotype was counted only a few times. The chain carries TRBV11-2 and TRBJ2-7; 9 nucleotides align to TRBD2. CDR3 length: 20 amino acids. V shed 0 bases and J 2 bases; nucleotides not matched to a gene: 17. Germline lookup yields CDR1 SGHAT and CDR2 FQNNGV. CDR3 residues: CASSLDSGLAGPALPYEQYF. The CDR3 DNA reads TGTGCCAGCAGCTTAGATTCTGGGCTAGCGGGACCCGCCTTACCCTACGAGCAGTACTTC.

This clonotype has a handful of counts. CDR3 protein: CSVPTSGEQFF. The DNA for the CDR3 is TGCAGTGTTCCGACTAGCGGTGAGCAGTTCTTC. The gene calls are TRBV20-1 and TRBJ2-1; the match to TRBD2 covers 9 bases. The germline V gene has CDR1 DFQATT and CDR2 SNEGSKA (reference sequence). The CDR3 runs 11 residues. V shed 7 bases and J 9 bases; nucleotides not matched to a gene: 4.

This clonotype was observed at least ten times. This chain uses TRBV2 with TRBJ2-5, with TRBD1 identical over 9 bases. The CDR3 sequence is 14 residues long. With V trimmed by 3 bases and J by 5 bases, 4 bases remained unmatched. CDR1 and CDR2 (germline): SNHLY, FYNNEI. The CDR3, as DNA: TGTGCCAGCAGTGATGGGACAGGGAAGGAGACCCAGTACTTC. Residues: CASSDGTGKETQYF.

V gene TRBV6-1 combines with J gene TRBJ1-5; D uncertain. Trimming stripped 2 bases from V and 6 bases from J, with 11 bases between. The germline V gene has CDR1 MNHNS and CDR2 SASEGT. The CDR3 runs to 14 residues. Here the CDR3 DNA reads TGTGCCAGCAGTGAACAGCCAGGAGTTCAGCCCCAGCATTTT. Translating it yields CASSEQPGVQPQHF.

This chain connects TRBV5-4 to TRBJ2-7; D tentatively reads TRBD1 or TRBD2 (6 bases each). CDR1 and CDR2 from the germline V gene are SGHNT and YYREEE (reference sequence). The CDR3 length is 14 residues. V was shortened by 2 bases and J by 11 bases, with 20 bases between the two germline ends. DNA of the CDR3: TGTGCCAGCAGCTTTAAGGGGGGCCGCCCGGGGGAGTACTTC. Translating it yields CASSFKGGRPGEYF. The full variable domain, rest sourced from reference TRBV5-4 and TRBJ2-7, is ETGVTQSPTHLIKTRGQQVTLRCSSQSGHNTVSWYQQALGQGPQFIFQYYREEENGRGNFPPRFSGLQFPNYSSELNVNALELDDSALYLCASSFKGGRPGEYFGPGTRLTVT.

The table lists this clonotype with a few counts. This chain's CDR3 is CASSLSPVGEQYF. CDR3 nucleotide sequence: TGTGCCAGCTCTCTCTCCCCGGTAGGGGAGCAGTACTTC. This chain connects TRBV18 to TRBJ2-7; D remains ambiguous. Per germline, CDR1 KGHSH and CDR2 LQKENI. The CDR3 covers 13 residues. The V and J ends lost 6 bases and 7 bases respectively, with 16 bases between them.